A single TCR beta chain is shown here with its context. Its antigen is unidentified. Samples were assayed with immunoSEQ v3.0 at survey level. Repertoires were generated with immunoSEQ multiplex PCR, while TCRdb's copy carries only in-frame clones and drops some. This sample has 20,000 to 30,000 clones, with 70% to 90% found just once. This sample is drawn from a study of long-term antiretroviral therapy in people with HIV. Study-wide results and caveats: Older ART regimens were possibly in use when the blood was collected between the mid-2000s and the late 2010s. The range of CDR3 lengths in HIV repertoires proved narrower than that found in controls.

V gave up 3 bases and J gave up 10 bases, with 10 bases separating them. Germline CDR1 reads PRHDT; CDR2 reads FYEKMQ (reference sequence). The CDR3 is 11 amino acids. The gene calls are TRBV13 and TRBJ2-7; D is tentatively TRBD1 or TRBD2 (6 bases each). The source of this sequence is a man between 25 and 39 years old with HIV. The sequences come from unsorted PBMCs, collected almost 4.6 years after starting antiretroviral therapy. This CDR3 reads CASSFEGGQYF. The CDR3 DNA reads TGTGCCAGCAGCTTTGAGGGGGGCCAGTACTTC.